The rows below give T cell receptor beta chains drawn from one sample of a study of T cells in Graves' hyperthyroidism and ophthalmopathy. TCRdb recomputed calls from the multiplex PCR reads with MiXCR, one row per CDR3 protein. Among some 400,000 distinct CDR3 sequences listed, approximately 13% were seen once. What was sequenced was blood. The source of these receptors is a woman aged 60-75 years with Graves' hyperthyroidism. Both conserved end residues are part of each CDR3. D genes are given only for firm matches. Rows give clone size only sometimes, using once, few, many, or a class for an expanded clone.

cdr3_aa cdr3_nt d_call j_call clone_size v_call
CASSLRRESTDTQYF TGTGCCAGCAGCTTAAGGAGGGAAAGCACAGATACGCAGTATTTT NA TRBJ2-3 NA TRBV7-2
CSARDIQWGTDTQYF TGCAGTGCTAGAGATATTCAGTGGGGCACAGATACGCAGTATTTT NA TRBJ2-3 few TRBV20-1
CASSHWGRVSGANVLTF TGTGCCAGCAGCCACTGGGGTCGGGTATCTGGGGCCAACGTCCTGACTTTC NA TRBJ2-6 many TRBV7-2
CASSLTPDTQYF TGTGCCAGCAGCTTAACCCCAGATACGCAGTATTTT NA TRBJ2-3 many TRBV7-3
CATSRSPAGGWYEQYF TGTGCCACCAGCAGAAGCCCAGCGGGAGGTTGGTACGAGCAGTACTTC TRBD2 TRBJ2-7 many TRBV15
CASSLAQYNEQFF TGTGCCAGCAGCTTGGCCCAGTACAATGAGCAGTTCTTC NA TRBJ2-1 many TRBV11-2
CASSLGPETFF TGTGCCAGCAGCTTAGGCCCTGAAACTTTCTTT NA TRBJ1-1 NA TRBV7-2
CASSVPPYEQYF TGTGCCAGTAGTGTCCCCCCTTACGAGCAGTACTTC NA TRBJ2-7 few TRBV19
CASSPLSNQPQHF TGTGCCAGCTCACCCCTTAGCAATCAGCCCCAGCATTTT NA TRBJ1-5 NA TRBV18
CASSLDSRLAGGSYEQYF TGTGCCAGCAGCTTAGATTCGCGACTAGCGGGAGGAAGCTACGAGCAGTACTTC TRBD2 TRBJ2-7 NA TRBV7-9
CASTVGHTDTQYF TGCGCCAGCACCGTAGGTCATACAGATACGCAGTATTTT NA TRBJ2-3 many TRBV5-1
CASSRKPGLEETQYF TGTGCCAGCAGCCGCAAACCGGGACTGGAAGAGACCCAGTACTTC NA TRBJ2-5 many TRBV3-1
CASSVRGDRGGNYGYTF TGTGCCAGCAGCGTTCGAGGGGACAGGGGTGGTAACTATGGCTACACCTTC TRBD1 TRBJ1-2 few TRBV5-4
CSASVASGSDEQFF TGCAGTGCGAGCGTAGCTAGCGGGAGTGATGAGCAGTTCTTC TRBD2 TRBJ2-1 NA TRBV20-1
CASRRQVSGANVLTF TGTGCCAGCAGAAGACAGGTCTCTGGGGCCAACGTCCTGACTTTC NA TRBJ2-6 NA TRBV28
CASSLGLDSDTEAFF TGCGCCAGCAGCTTGGGCCTCGATTCGGACACTGAAGCTTTCTTT NA TRBJ1-1 many TRBV5-1
CASSAGGTGGPGELFF TGTGCCAGCAGCGCGGGGGGGACAGGGGGCCCCGGGGAGCTGTTTTTT TRBD1 TRBJ2-2 NA TRBV7-2
CASNPRVGGIPTQYF TGTGCCAGTAACCCCAGGGTTGGCGGTATCCCCACGCAGTATTTT NA TRBJ2-3 NA TRBV19
CSAQPRQVINYGYTF TGCAGTGCTCAGCCGAGGCAGGTGATTAACTATGGCTACACCTTC NA TRBJ1-2 many TRBV20-1
CASSFLGGNTGELFF TGTGCCAGCAGTTTCTTAGGGGGAAACACCGGGGAGCTGTTTTTT NA TRBJ2-2 few TRBV12-3/TRBV12-4
CASSPQGGADTEAFF TGTGCCAGCAGTCCCCAGGGGGGTGCGGACACTGAAGCTTTCTTT TRBD1 TRBJ1-1 many TRBV12-3/TRBV12-4
CASSLGVLTGLDPLNEQYF TGTGCCAGCAGCTTAGGGGTCTTAACAGGGTTGGATCCGCTTAACGAGCAGTACTTC NA TRBJ2-7 NA TRBV7-2
CASSRANYGYTF TGTGCCAGCAGTAGGGCTAACTATGGCTACACCTTC NA TRBJ1-2 many TRBV6-1
CSASQRPSDTGELFF TGCAGCGCTTCGCAACGACCTAGCGACACCGGGGAGCTGTTTTTT NA TRBJ2-2 many TRBV29-1
CASSIGNRGPYGYTF TGTGCCAGTAGTATAGGGAACAGGGGTCCCTATGGCTACACCTTC TRBD1 TRBJ1-2 NA TRBV19
CASSLLAGDDTQYF TGTGCCAGCAGCTTACTAGCGGGGGACGATACGCAGTATTTT TRBD2 TRBJ2-3 many TRBV7-9
CAISRGTDNYQETQYF TGTGCCATCAGCAGGGGGACGGATAATTACCAAGAGACCCAGTACTTC TRBD1 TRBJ2-5 few TRBV10-3
CASSHVAGRSPLHF TGTGCCAGCAGCCACGTCGCAGGGCGGTCACCCCTCCACTTT NA TRBJ1-6 NA TRBV3-1
CASTRTSGSVNEQFF TGCGCCAGCACCAGGACTAGCGGGAGTGTCAATGAGCAGTTCTTC TRBD2 TRBJ2-1 many TRBV5-1
CATSRSGGTKRETQYF TGTGCCACCAGTAGGTCGGGAGGAACGAAACGAGAGACCCAGTACTTC TRBD2 TRBJ2-5 few TRBV24-1
CASTQGYGTEAFF TGTGCCAGCACACAGGGTTATGGCACTGAAGCTTTCTTT NA TRBJ1-1 many TRBV12-3/TRBV12-4
CSARVAMEGNEQYF TGCAGTGCTAGAGTGGCTATGGAGGGAAACGAGCAGTACTTC NA TRBJ2-7 many TRBV20-1
CASTRPGLTEAFF TGTGCCAGCACCCGACCGGGTCTCACTGAAGCTTTCTTT NA TRBJ1-1 many TRBV28
CSARDTGHYEQYF TGCAGTGCTAGAGACACAGGGCACTACGAGCAGTACTTC NA TRBJ2-7 many TRBV20-1
CASSLGTVAGELFF TGTGCCAGCAGTTTAGGGACAGTCGCCGGGGAGCTGTTTTTT NA TRBJ2-2 many TRBV12-3/TRBV12-4
CATSDSQGWQETQYF TGTGCCACCAGTGATTCACAGGGGTGGCAAGAGACCCAGTACTTC TRBD1 TRBJ2-5 many TRBV24-1
CASSLAGQVYNEQFF TGTGCCAGCAGCTTAGCGGGACAGGTGTACAATGAGCAGTTCTTC TRBD1 TRBJ2-1 many TRBV11-3
CASRTGRREKLFF TGTGCCAGCAGGACAGGGAGACGCGAAAAACTGTTTTTT TRBD1 TRBJ1-4 many TRBV2
CASSETASGKDTQYF TGTGCCAGCAGTGAAACCGCTAGCGGAAAAGATACGCAGTATTTT TRBD2 TRBJ2-3 NA TRBV25-1
CASTPPGTGSTDTQYF TGTGCCAGCACCCCCCCCGGGACGGGGAGCACAGATACGCAGTATTTT NA TRBJ2-3 NA TRBV6-1
CASALPRDRASGGELFF TGTGCCAGCGCCCTCCCCCGGGACAGGGCTTCTGGTGGGGAGCTGTTTTTT TRBD1 TRBJ2-2 NA TRBV9
CASSYGTNMNTEAFF TGTGCCAGCAGTTACGGCACGAACATGAACACTGAAGCTTTCTTT NA TRBJ1-1 many TRBV6-5
CASSLEETAGRWDTEAFF TGTGCCAGCAGCTTGGAGGAGACTGCAGGCCGTTGGGACACTGAAGCTTTCTTT NA TRBJ1-1 NA TRBV7-9
CASSTLGVTDTQYF TGTGCCAGCAGCACTCTAGGAGTCACAGATACGCAGTATTTT NA TRBJ2-3 many TRBV28
CASRSDRAYQETQYF TGTGCCAGCAGATCGGACAGGGCGTACCAAGAGACCCAGTACTTC TRBD1 TRBJ2-5 NA TRBV27
CSVDGSGQRDTQYF TGCAGCGTTGACGGAAGCGGTCAGCGGGATACGCAGTATTTT NA TRBJ2-3 many TRBV29-1
CASSPEGGRYEQFF TGTGCCAGCAGTCCCGAGGGCGGGAGATATGAGCAGTTCTTC TRBD2 TRBJ2-1 many TRBV7-2
CASSPTGGSRYGYTF TGTGCCAGCAGCCCGACAGGGGGATCGAGGTATGGCTACACCTTC TRBD1 TRBJ1-2 many TRBV3-1
CASSPGTWGNTEAFF TGTGCCAGCAGTCCCGGGACGTGGGGGAACACTGAAGCTTTCTTT NA TRBJ1-1 many TRBV27
CASSLTAGFLRNNEKLFF TGTGCCAGCAGTTTGACCGCGGGGTTCTTACGCAATAATGAAAAACTGTTTTTT NA TRBJ1-4 few TRBV27
CASRPAEGASYNEQFF TGCGCCAGCAGACCCGCGGAGGGGGCCTCCTACAATGAGCAGTTCTTC NA TRBJ2-1 NA TRBV4-1
CASGDRGLGQPQHF TGTGCTAGTGGGGACAGGGGGCTTGGTCAGCCCCAGCATTTT TRBD1 TRBJ1-5 many TRBV12-5
CASSQGLGSPLHF TGTGCCAGCAGCCAGGGGTTGGGTTCACCCCTCCACTTT NA TRBJ1-6 many TRBV7-9
CASSIRISSGNTIYF TGTGCCAGTAGTATAAGGATTAGCTCTGGAAACACCATATATTTT NA TRBJ1-3 NA TRBV19
CASSPGQGVNEQYF TGCGCCAGCAGCCCCGGACAGGGGGTGAACGAGCAGTACTTC TRBD1 TRBJ2-7 many TRBV5-1
CASSPLGVRGANVLTF TGTGCCAGCAGTCCCCTAGGGGTGAGGGGGGCCAACGTCCTGACTTTC NA TRBJ2-6 NA TRBV6-1
CASTLLGLADNTGELFF TGTGCCAGCACCCTCCTCGGACTAGCGGACAACACCGGGGAGCTGTTTTTT TRBD2 TRBJ2-2 many TRBV11-2
CATNAGQGVGDTQYF TGTGCCACAAACGCGGGACAGGGGGTAGGAGATACGCAGTATTTT TRBD1 TRBJ2-3 NA TRBV24-1
CASSLPNNEQFF TGTGCCAGCAGCTTACCGAACAATGAGCAGTTCTTC NA TRBJ2-1 many TRBV7-9